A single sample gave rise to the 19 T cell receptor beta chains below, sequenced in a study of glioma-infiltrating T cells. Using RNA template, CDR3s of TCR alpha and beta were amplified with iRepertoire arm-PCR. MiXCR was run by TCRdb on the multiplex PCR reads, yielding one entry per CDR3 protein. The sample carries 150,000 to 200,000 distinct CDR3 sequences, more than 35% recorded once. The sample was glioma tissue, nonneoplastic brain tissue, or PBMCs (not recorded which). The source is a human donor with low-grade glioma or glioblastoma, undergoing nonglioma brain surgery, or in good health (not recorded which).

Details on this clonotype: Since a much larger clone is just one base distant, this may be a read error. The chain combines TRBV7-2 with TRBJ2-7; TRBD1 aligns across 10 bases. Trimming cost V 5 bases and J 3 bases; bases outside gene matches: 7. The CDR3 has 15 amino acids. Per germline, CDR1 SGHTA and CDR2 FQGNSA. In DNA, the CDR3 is TGTGCCAGCAGCACCTCCGGGACAGGGGACTACGAGCAGTACTTC. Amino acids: CASSTSGTGDYEQYF.

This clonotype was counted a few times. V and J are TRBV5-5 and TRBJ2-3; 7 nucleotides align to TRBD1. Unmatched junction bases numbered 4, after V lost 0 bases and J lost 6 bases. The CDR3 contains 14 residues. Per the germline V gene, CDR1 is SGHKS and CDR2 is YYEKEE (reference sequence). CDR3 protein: CASSLGGQHDTQYF. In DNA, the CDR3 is TGTGCCAGCAGCTTGGGGGGACAGCACGATACGCAGTATTTT.

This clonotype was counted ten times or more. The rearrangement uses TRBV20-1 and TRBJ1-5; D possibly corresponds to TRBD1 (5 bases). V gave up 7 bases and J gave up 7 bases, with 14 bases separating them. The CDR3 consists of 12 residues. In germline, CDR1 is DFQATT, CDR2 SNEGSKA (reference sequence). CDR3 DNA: TGCAGTGTTGGGAGGGGCGGACAGCCCCAGCATTTT. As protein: CSVGRGGQPQHF.

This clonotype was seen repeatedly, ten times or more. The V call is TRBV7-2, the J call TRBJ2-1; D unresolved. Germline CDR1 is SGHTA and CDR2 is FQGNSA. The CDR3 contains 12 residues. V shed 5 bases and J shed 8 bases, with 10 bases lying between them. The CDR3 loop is CASSRGRDEQFF. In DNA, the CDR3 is TGTGCCAGCAGCCGAGGCCGCGATGAGCAGTTCTTC.

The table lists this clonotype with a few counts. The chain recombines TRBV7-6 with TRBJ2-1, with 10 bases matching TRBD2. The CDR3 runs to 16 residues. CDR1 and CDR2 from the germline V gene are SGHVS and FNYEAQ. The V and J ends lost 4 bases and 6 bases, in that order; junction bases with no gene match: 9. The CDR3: CASSSSTPSGSNEQFF. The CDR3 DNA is TGTGCCAGCAGCTCTTCAACTCCTAGCGGGAGCAATGAGCAGTTCTTC. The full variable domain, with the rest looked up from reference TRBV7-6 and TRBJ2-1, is GAGVSQSPRYKVTKRGQDVALRCDPISGHVSLYWYRQALGQGPEFLTYFNYEAQQDKSGLPNDRFSAERPEGSISTLTIQRTEQRDSAMYRCASSSSTPSGSNEQFFGPGTRLTVL.

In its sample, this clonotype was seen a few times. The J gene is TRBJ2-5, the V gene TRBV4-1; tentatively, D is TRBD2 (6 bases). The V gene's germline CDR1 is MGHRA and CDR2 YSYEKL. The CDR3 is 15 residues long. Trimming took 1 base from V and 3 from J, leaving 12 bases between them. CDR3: CASSQGFAGKETQYF. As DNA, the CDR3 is TGCGCCAGCAGCCAAGGTTTTGCGGGAAAAGAGACCCAGTACTTC.

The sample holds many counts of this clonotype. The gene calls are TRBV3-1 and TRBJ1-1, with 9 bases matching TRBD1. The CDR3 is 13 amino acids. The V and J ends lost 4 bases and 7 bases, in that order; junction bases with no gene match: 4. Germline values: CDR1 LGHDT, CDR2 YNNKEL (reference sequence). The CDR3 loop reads CASSPGQGGEAFF. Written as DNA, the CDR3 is TGTGCCAGCAGCCCGGGACAGGGAGGTGAAGCTTTCTTT.

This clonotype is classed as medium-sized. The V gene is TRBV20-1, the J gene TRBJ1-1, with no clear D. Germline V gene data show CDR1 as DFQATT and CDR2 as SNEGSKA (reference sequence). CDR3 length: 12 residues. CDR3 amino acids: CTRRRVNAEAFF. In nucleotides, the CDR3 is TGCACCCGCCGGCGCGTCAACGCTGAAGCTTTCTTT.

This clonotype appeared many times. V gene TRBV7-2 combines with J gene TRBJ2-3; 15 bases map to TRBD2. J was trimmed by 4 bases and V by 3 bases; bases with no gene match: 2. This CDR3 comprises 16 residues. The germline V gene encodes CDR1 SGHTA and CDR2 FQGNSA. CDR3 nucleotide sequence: TGTGCCAGCAGCTTCGGACTAGCGGGAGGGTCAGATACGCAGTATTTT. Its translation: CASSFGLAGGSDTQYF.

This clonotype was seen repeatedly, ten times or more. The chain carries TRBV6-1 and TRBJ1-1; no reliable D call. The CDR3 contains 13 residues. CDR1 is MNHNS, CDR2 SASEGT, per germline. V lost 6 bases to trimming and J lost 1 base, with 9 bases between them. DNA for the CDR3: TGTGCCAGCAGCATCACAGAGAACACTGAAGCTTTCTTT. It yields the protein CASSITENTEAFF.

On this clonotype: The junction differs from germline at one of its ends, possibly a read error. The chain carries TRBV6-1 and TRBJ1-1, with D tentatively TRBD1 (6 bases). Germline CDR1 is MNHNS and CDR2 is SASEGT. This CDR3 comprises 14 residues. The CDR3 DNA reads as TGTGCCAGCAGTGAAACACAGGGCTATGTTGAAGCTTCCTTT. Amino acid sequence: CASSETQGYVEASF.

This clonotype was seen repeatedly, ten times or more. As DNA, the CDR3 is TGTGCCAGCAGCTTAGCGATATCGGCCGGGAAAGGCTACGAGCAGTACTTC. It is translated as CASSLAISAGKGYEQYF. The chain carries TRBV7-2 and TRBJ2-7; possibly TRBD2 for D (5 bases). Germline loops: CDR1 SGHTA, CDR2 FQGNSA. V shed 0 bases and J shed 3 bases, with 18 bases lying between them. The CDR3 is 17 amino acids.

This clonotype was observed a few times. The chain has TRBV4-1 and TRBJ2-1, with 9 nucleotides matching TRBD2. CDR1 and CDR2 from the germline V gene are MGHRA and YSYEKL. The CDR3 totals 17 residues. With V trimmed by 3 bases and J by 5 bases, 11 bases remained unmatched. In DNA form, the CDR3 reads TGCGCCAGCAGCCATCTATTCGGGACTAGCTTAGACAATGAGCAGTTCTTC. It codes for CASSHLFGTSLDNEQFF.

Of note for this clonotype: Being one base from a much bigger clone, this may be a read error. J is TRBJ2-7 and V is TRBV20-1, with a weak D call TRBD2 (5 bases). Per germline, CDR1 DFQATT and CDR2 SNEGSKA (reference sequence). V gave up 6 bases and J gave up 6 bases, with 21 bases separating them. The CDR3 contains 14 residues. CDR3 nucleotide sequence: TGCAGTGCGTCGCCGAGGGAACGGGCCAGCGAGCAGTACTTC. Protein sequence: CSASPRERASEQYF.

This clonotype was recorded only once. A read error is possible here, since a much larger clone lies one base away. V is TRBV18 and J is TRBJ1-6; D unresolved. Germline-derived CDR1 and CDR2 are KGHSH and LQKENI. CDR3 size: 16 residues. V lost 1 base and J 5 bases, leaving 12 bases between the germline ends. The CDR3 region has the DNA TGTGCCAGCTCACCACAGGGCCTGGGCAATAATTCACCCCTCCACTTT. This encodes CASSPQGLGNNSPLHF.

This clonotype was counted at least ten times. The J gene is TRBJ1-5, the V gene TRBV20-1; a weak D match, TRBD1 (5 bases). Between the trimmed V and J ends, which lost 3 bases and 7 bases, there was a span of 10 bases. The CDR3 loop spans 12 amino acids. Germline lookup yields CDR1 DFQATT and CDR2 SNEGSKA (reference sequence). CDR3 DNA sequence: TGCAGTGCTAGTAGGGGTGGACAGCCCCAGCATTTT. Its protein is CSASRGGQPQHF.

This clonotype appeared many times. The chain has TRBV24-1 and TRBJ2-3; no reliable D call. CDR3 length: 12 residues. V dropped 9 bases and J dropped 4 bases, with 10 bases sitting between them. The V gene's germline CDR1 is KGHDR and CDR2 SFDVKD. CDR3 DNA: TGTGCCACCCGCGGATCTTCAGATACGCAGTATTTT. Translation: CATRGSSDTQYF.

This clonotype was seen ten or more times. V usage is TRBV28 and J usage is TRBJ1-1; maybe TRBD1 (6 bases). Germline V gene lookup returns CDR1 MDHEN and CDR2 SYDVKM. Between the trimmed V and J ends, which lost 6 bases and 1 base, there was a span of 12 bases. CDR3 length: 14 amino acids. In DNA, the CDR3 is TGTGCCAGCAGACGAGGACAGCCGAACACTGAAGCTTTCTTT. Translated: CASRRGQPNTEAFF.

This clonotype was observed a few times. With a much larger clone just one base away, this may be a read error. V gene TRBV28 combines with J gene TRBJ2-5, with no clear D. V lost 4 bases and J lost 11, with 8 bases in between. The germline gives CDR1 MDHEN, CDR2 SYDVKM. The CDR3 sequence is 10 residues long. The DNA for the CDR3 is TGTGCCAGCAGTTCCCTAACTCAGTACTTC. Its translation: CASSSLTQYF. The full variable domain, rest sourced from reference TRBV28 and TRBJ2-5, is DVKVTQSSRYLVKRTGEKVFLECVQDMDHENMFWYRQDPGLGLRLIYFSYDVKMKEKGDIPEGYSVSREKKERFSLILESASTNQTSMYLCASSSLTQYFGPGTRLLVL.